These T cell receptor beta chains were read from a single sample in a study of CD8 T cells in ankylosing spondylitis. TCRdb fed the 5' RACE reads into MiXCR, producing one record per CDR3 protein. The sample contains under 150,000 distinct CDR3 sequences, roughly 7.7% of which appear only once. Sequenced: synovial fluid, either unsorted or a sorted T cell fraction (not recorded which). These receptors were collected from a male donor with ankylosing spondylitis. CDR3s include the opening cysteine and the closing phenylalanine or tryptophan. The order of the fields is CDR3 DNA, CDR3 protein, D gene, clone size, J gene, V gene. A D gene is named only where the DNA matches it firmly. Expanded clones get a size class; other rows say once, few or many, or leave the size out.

TGCGCCAGCAGCCTCCGGGACATAGGGGAAAAACTGTTTTTT,CASSLRDIGEKLFF,.,.,TRBJ1-4,TRBV4-1
TGTGCCAGCAGTTTCTCAGCGGGGTACACCGGGGAGCTGTTTTTT,CASSFSAGYTGELFF,TRBD2,many,TRBJ2-2,TRBV28
TGTGCCACCAGCAGCCCAGGGGGTCAAGAAAAACTGTTTTTT,CATSSPGGQEKLFF,TRBD1,many,TRBJ1-4,TRBV15
TGTGCCAGCTCACCAACTCACGGGGGAAAACTGTTTTTT,CASSPTHGGKLFF,.,few,TRBJ1-4,TRBV18
TGTGCCAGCAGCTTAGATTCCCTAACAGGAGGCTACACCTTC,CASSLDSLTGGYTF,.,.,TRBJ1-2,TRBV7-8
TGCGCCAGCAGCCAAGGGTTAGGGACAGGGGGCTGGGGAGCTTTCTTT,CASSQGLGTGGWGAFF,TRBD1,.,TRBJ1-1,TRBV4-3
TGTGCCAGCAGACTAGCGGGAGTCACGGATACGCAGTATTTT,CASRLAGVTDTQYF,TRBD2,many,TRBJ2-3,TRBV2
TGTGCCAGCAGCCAAGATCAGAATGAAAAACTGTTTTTT,CASSQDQNEKLFF,.,few,TRBJ1-4,TRBV4-2
TGTGCCAGCAGCTTACGGGGTCCTGAAGCTTTCTTT,CASSLRGPEAFF,.,.,TRBJ1-1,TRBV7-2
TGTGCCAGCAGTTACTCGAGCCCCGCTGAGACCCAGTACTTC,CASSYSSPAETQYF,.,few,TRBJ2-5,TRBV6-2/TRBV6-3
TGTGCCAGCAGCTTAGAGCGGGGGGGGCCGTACGAGCAGTACTTC,CASSLERGGPYEQYF,TRBD2,.,TRBJ2-7,TRBV7-8
TGTGCCAGCAGCCAGCGGGAGACAGGGCTTAATGAAAAACTGTTTTTT,CASSQRETGLNEKLFF,TRBD1,.,TRBJ1-4,TRBV7-2
TGCGCCAGCAGCAAACAGGGGGCTAACTATGGCTACACCTTC,CASSKQGANYGYTF,TRBD1,many,TRBJ1-2,TRBV5-1
TGTGCCAGCGGGACAGAGTATCAGCCCCAGCATTTT,CASGTEYQPQHF,TRBD1,few,TRBJ1-5,TRBV19
TGCAGCGCCCTGACAGGCGCTGGAAACACCATATATTTT,CSALTGAGNTIYF,.,.,TRBJ1-3,TRBV29-1
TGCAGCGTTGAAGATCGTAGGACAGGGCCGGAAAGTAATTCACCCCTCCACTTT,CSVEDRRTGPESNSPLHF,TRBD1,few,TRBJ1-6,TRBV29-1
TGTGCCAGCAGCTTAGTCTACTGGGGAACAGATACGCAGTATTTT,CASSLVYWGTDTQYF,.,.,TRBJ2-3,TRBV7-2
TGCAGTGCGCCTCAAACAGACCACAATGAGCAGTTCTTC,CSAPQTDHNEQFF,.,.,TRBJ2-1,TRBV20-1
TGTGCCAGCAGCCGAGGACTACTCTGCCCCTACGAGCAGTACTTC,CASSRGLLCPYEQYF,.,.,TRBJ2-7,TRBV7-2
TGCGCCAGCAGCTTGGGAGTTAGCGGGACCGGGGAGCTGTTTTTT,CASSLGVSGTGELFF,TRBD2,.,TRBJ2-2,TRBV5-1
TGTGCCTCCCAGCAGGGGAGCTCTGGAAACACCATATATTTT,CASQQGSSGNTIYF,.,few,TRBJ1-3,TRBV9
TGTGCCAGCAGGGGGCATGGGGGCCAAGAGACCCAGTACTTC,CASRGHGGQETQYF,.,many,TRBJ2-5,TRBV6-5
TGTGCCAGCAGCTTCATAGGACCGGCTGAAGGCTACACCTTC,CASSFIGPAEGYTF,.,few,TRBJ1-2,TRBV7-9
TGTGCCAGCAGCTCCGCGGCGCAGGGAGCCTACAATGAGCAGTTCTTC,CASSSAAQGAYNEQFF,.,many,TRBJ2-1,TRBV7-8
TGCAGTGCGAGAGCGCCGGAGAGACTTCAAGGAGGCTACACCTTC,CSARAPERLQGGYTF,.,many,TRBJ1-2,TRBV20-1
TGTGCCAGCAGCCAAAGTTGGACCACAGATACGCAGTATTTT,CASSQSWTTDTQYF,.,many,TRBJ2-3,TRBV7-2
TGTGCCAGCAGCTTAATTGACAGGGGGTATGGCTACACCTTC,CASSLIDRGYGYTF,TRBD1,few,TRBJ1-2,TRBV7-2
TGTGCCAGCAGCTTCTATCGGGGACAGGGCCTCTACGAGCAGTACTTC,CASSFYRGQGLYEQYF,TRBD1,.,TRBJ2-7,TRBV5-6
TGCGCCAGCAGCCAACCTAAAACAAAAGAGACCCAGTACTTC,CASSQPKTKETQYF,.,many,TRBJ2-5,TRBV4-1
TGCGCCAGCAGCCACGACAGGGAAAACGAGCAGTACTTC,CASSHDRENEQYF,TRBD1,.,TRBJ2-7,TRBV4-3
TGCAGTCTTCCCCGGGATAACACTGAAGCTTTCTTT,CSLPRDNTEAFF,.,many,TRBJ1-1,TRBV20-1
TGTGCCAGCAGCTCAGGACTAGCGGGGGGGACTGGGGATACGCAGTATTTT,CASSSGLAGGTGDTQYF,TRBD2,.,TRBJ2-3,TRBV11-2
TGCGCCAGCAGCCAAGATCGGGCAGAAGTAAACTATGGCTACACCTTC,CASSQDRAEVNYGYTF,.,many,TRBJ1-2,TRBV4-1
TGTGCCTGGCAGAGAAAGACCAAAAACATTCAGTACTTC,CAWQRKTKNIQYF,.,many,TRBJ2-4,TRBV30
TGCGCCAGCAGCCCCCTAGCGGGAGATTCACAGCAGTACTTC,CASSPLAGDSQQYF,TRBD2,many,TRBJ2-7,TRBV5-1
TGTGCCATCAGTGAGTCGGTCGGTCAGCCCCAGCATTTT,CAISESVGQPQHF,.,many,TRBJ1-5,TRBV10-3
TGTGCCATCACCGAGGGAGGGGGCTACACCTTC,CAITEGGGYTF,.,.,TRBJ1-2,TRBV10-3
TGTGCCAGCAGTTACTTTGACAGGGTCACCAAAAACATTCAGTACTTC,CASSYFDRVTKNIQYF,TRBD1,.,TRBJ2-4,TRBV6-2/TRBV6-3
TGTGCCAGCATATTTGAGGGACGGACGCAGTATTTT,CASIFEGRTQYF,.,few,TRBJ2-3,TRBV2
TGCGCCAGCTTACAGGGGGGAACAGGGGGCACTGAAGCTTTCTTT,CASLQGGTGGTEAFF,TRBD1,few,TRBJ1-1,TRBV5-1
TGTGCCAGCAGCTTACTTTCCACAGGGAACTATGGCTACACCTTC,CASSLLSTGNYGYTF,.,few,TRBJ1-2,TRBV7-3
TGTGCCAGCAGCCGACGGACTAGCGGGGACCAAGAGACCCAGTACTTC,CASSRRTSGDQETQYF,TRBD2,many,TRBJ2-5,TRBV3-1
TGTGCCAGCGGTTTTTGGGAAGGCGAGCAGTACTTC,CASGFWEGEQYF,.,few,TRBJ2-7,TRBV3-1
TGTGCCAGCAGTTACGAGCCGTGGGGTCAGCCCCAGCATTTT,CASSYEPWGQPQHF,.,.,TRBJ1-5,TRBV6-2/TRBV6-3
TGTGCCAGCAGTTCCGGGGGGGGGAGAAGCTACGAGCAGTACTTC,CASSSGGGRSYEQYF,TRBD2,.,TRBJ2-7,TRBV6-5
TGTGCCAGCAGTGATAGACTCGTGCAAGAGACCCAGTACTTC,CASSDRLVQETQYF,.,few,TRBJ2-5,TRBV25-1
TGCAGTGCTAGAGATGCGGCAGATTATCAAGAGATCCAGTACTTC,CSARDAADYQEIQYF,.,.,TRBJ2-5,TRBV20-1
TGCGCCAGCAGGGAAGGGGTCCCAAACACCGGGGAGCTGTTTTTT,CASREGVPNTGELFF,.,.,TRBJ2-2,TRBV5-1
TGTGCCAGCAGCCTATCTCCGGGACTAGCGGGGCACCATCTCCACAATGAGCAGTTCTTC,CASSLSPGLAGHHLHNEQFF,TRBD2,many,TRBJ2-1,TRBV3-1
TGCAGTGCTCCGGTTGGGACGGGGTACAATGAGCAGTTCTTC,CSAPVGTGYNEQFF,.,.,TRBJ2-1,TRBV20-1
TGTGCCAGCAGCCTACAGGGGGCGGAGGTATATGAGCAGTTCTTC,CASSLQGAEVYEQFF,TRBD1,few,TRBJ2-1,TRBV7-2
TGTGCCAGCAGCCTCTACAGGGGTTTCGGAAAACTGTTTTTT,CASSLYRGFGKLFF,TRBD1,few,TRBJ1-4,TRBV7-8
TGTGCCAGCAGTTCCCCGGGACTTTACAATGAGCAGTTCTTC,CASSSPGLYNEQFF,.,many,TRBJ2-1,TRBV28
TGCAGTGCTCTGCGACAGGGCGTGGACGGGGAGCTGTTTTTT,CSALRQGVDGELFF,TRBD1,many,TRBJ2-2,TRBV20-1
TGTGCCAGCAGCCCGTCCGATAGGGGAAAACTGTTTTTT,CASSPSDRGKLFF,.,.,TRBJ1-4,TRBV11-2
TGCAGCGTTGACCTAGCAGGACAGGGGGCTTTTCTGGTCGCTGAGCAGTTCTTC,CSVDLAGQGAFLVAEQFF,TRBD1,.,TRBJ2-1,TRBV29-1
TGTGCCAGCAGCCGGGCCCCAACCCAATACGAGCAGTACTTC,CASSRAPTQYEQYF,.,many,TRBJ2-7,TRBV7-2
TGTGCCAGTAGTACCTGGACAGGGAATTGGGCTGTGAGCATTCAGTACTTC,CASSTWTGNWAVSIQYF,TRBD1,many,TRBJ2-4,TRBV19